A single sample gave rise to the 6 T cell receptor beta chains below, sequenced in a study of blood T cell repertoires in COVID-19. TCRdb's copy holds only in-frame clones and misses some; the assay was immunoSEQ multiplex PCR. The sample carries around 70,000 clones, about 82% recorded once. Sequencing used peripheral blood. These receptors were taken from a man aged 50-60 years with acute or convalescent COVID-19.

This clone was seen only a few times. The rearrangement joins TRBV9 to TRBJ1-1, with 7 bases matching TRBD1. The germline V gene has CDR1 SGDLS and CDR2 YYNGEE. CDR3 length equals 14 residues. V trimming: 3 bases; J trimming: 1 base; junction bases outside the gene matches: 3. DNA of the CDR3: TGTGCCAGCAGCGCGACAGGGCGGAACACTGAAGCTTTCTTT. Protein: CASSATGRNTEAFF.

The chain couples TRBV19 to TRBJ2-5; 8 nucleotides match TRBD2. The CDR3 contains 21 residues. Looked up from germline, CDR1 is LNHDA and CDR2 is SQIVND (reference sequence). The trim removed 4 bases at V and 1 base at J, leaving 23 bases unmatched. CDR3 coding DNA: TGTGCCAGTAGTACAGCCGGGTTTGGATTGGCCGTACGGGGGGGCCAAGAGACCCAGTACTTC. Translated: CASSTAGFGLAVRGGQETQYF. Full variable domain (outside the CDR3, taken from reference TRBV19 and TRBJ2-5): DGGITQSPKYLFRKEGQNVTLSCEQNLNHDAMYWYRQDPGQGLRLIYYSQIVNDFQKGDIAEGYSVSREKKESFPLTVTSAQKNPTAFYLCASSTAGFGLAVRGGQETQYFGPGTRLLVL.

The chain joins TRBV3-1 (or the pseudogene TRBV3-2) to TRBJ2-3; D is uncertain. Germline-derived CDR1 and CDR2 are LGHDT and YNNKEL (reference sequence). Trimming removed 4 bases from V and 6 bases from J, with 14 bases in between. The CDR3 extends over 14 amino acids. The CDR3 bases are TGTGCCAGCAGCCTGGTCGGCGAGGAGGATACGCAGTATTTT. As protein: CASSLVGEEDTQYF.

The CDR3 coding sequence is TGTGCCAGCAGCTCAATCCAACACAGGTCCTACGAGCAGTACTTC. Encoded protein: CASSSIQHRSYEQYF. J is TRBJ2-7 and V is TRBV11-2; perhaps TRBD1 as D (5 bases). There are 15 residues in the CDR3. The V end lost 4 bases, the J end lost 1 base, and 14 bases lay between the germline ends. CDR1 and CDR2 from the germline V gene are SGHAT and FQNNGV.

The V call is TRBV2, the J call TRBJ2-4, with a weak D call TRBD1 (6 bases). Germline V gene lookup returns CDR1 SNHLY and CDR2 FYNNEI. Trimming pared 3 bases from V and 0 bases from J, leaving 18 bases between. This CDR3 is 18 amino acids long. The CDR3 nucleotides read TGTGCCAGCAGTGAGACTCAATGGACAGACTTAGCCAAAAACATTCAGTACTTC. This codes for CASSETQWTDLAKNIQYF. The full variable domain, its missing parts supplied by reference TRBV2 and TRBJ2-4, is EPEVTQTPSHQVTQMGQEVILRCVPISNHLYFYWYRQILGQKVEFLVSFYNNEISEKSEIFDDQFSVERPDGSNFTLKIRSTKLEDSAMYFCASSETQWTDLAKNIQYFGAGTRLSVL.

The rearrangement links TRBV27 to TRBJ1-2, with 7 bases aligning to TRBD1. J lost 4 bases, V lost 4 bases, and 9 bases had no gene match. The CDR3 length is 15 residues. Germline-derived CDR1 and CDR2 are MNHEY and SMNVEV (reference sequence). Written as DNA, the CDR3 is TGTGCCAGCAGTTCTCGGCCAGGGGGAGTCTATGGCTACACCTTC. It yields the protein CASSSRPGGVYGYTF.